The rows below give T cell receptor beta chains drawn from one sample of a study of T cell changes during pregnancy in multiple sclerosis. Using immunoSEQ multiplex PCR, the repertoire was profiled, and TCRdb retains in-frame clones only, with some absent. The sample includes under 150,000 clones, around 95% of them seen just once. Sequencing used peripheral blood, obtained after pregnancy. These receptors came from a female donor with multiple sclerosis, enrolled in a pregnancy study. The CDR3 runs from the conserved cysteine through the conserved F or W. The order of the fields is clone size, J gene, V gene, D gene, CDR3 DNA, CDR3 protein. The D gene is left open where the match is weak. Clone size is stated in some rows and not others, as once, few, many or a class when expanded.

>NA|TRBJ2-2|TRBV28|NA
TGTGCCAGCAGTTTAATAGTAGGGGTAACCGGGGAGCTGTTTTTT
CASSLIVGVTGELFF
>NA|TRBJ2-1|TRBV7-7|TRBD2
TGTGCTAGCAGCCAAACTAGCGGGAGTTCGGGTGAGCAGTTCTTC
CASSQTSGSSGEQFF
>NA|TRBJ2-7|TRBV19|TRBD2
TGTGCCAGTAGTACCTTGACTAGCGGGAGCCCCTACGAGCAGTACTTC
CASSTLTSGSPYEQYF
>NA|TRBJ1-5|TRBV19|NA
TGTGCCAGTAGTATATTCGGCAGGGCGGAAAGCAATCAGCCCCAGCATTTT
CASSIFGRAESNQPQHF
>NA|TRBJ1-2|TRBV29-1|NA
TGCAGCGTACAGCCAGGGCCGGGTGGCTACACCTTC
CSVQPGPGGYTF
>NA|TRBJ2-1|TRBV13|TRBD1
TGTGCCAGCAGCTCTAGAAGGACAGGTTCCTACAATGAGCAGTTCTTC
CASSSRRTGSYNEQFF
>NA|TRBJ2-1|TRBV19|NA
TGTGCCAGTAAGATCGCGAGTTTTATAGATGAGCAGTTCTTC
CASKIASFIDEQFF
>NA|TRBJ2-5|TRBV5-1|NA
TGCGCCAGCAGCTCTTCAGCCCGACAGCCCCAAGAGACCCAGTACTTC
CASSSSARQPQETQYF
>NA|TRBJ1-1|TRBV23-1|NA
TGCGCCAGCAGTCAACTCGGGGGCACTGAAGCTTTCTTT
CASSQLGGTEAFF
>NA|TRBJ1-2|TRBV5-1|NA
TGCGCCAGCAGCTCCGGGACTCTGACCCCTAACTATGGCTACACCTTC
CASSSGTLTPNYGYTF
>NA|TRBJ2-5|TRBV11-2|NA
TGTGCCAGCAGCTTGGGAGGTCTCCAAGAGACCCAGTACTTC
CASSLGGLQETQYF
>NA|TRBJ1-2|TRBV4-3|NA
TGCGCCAGCAGCCCTGTCGGGACAAGCTATGGCTACACCTTC
CASSPVGTSYGYTF
>once|TRBJ2-5|TRBV4-1|TRBD2
TGCGCCAGCAGCCAACAGACTAGCGGGAGAACAGAGACCCAGTACTTC
CASSQQTSGRTETQYF
>once|TRBJ2-1|TRBV27|TRBD1
TGTGCCAGCAGTTTAAGGGACAGGGGTAACAATGAGCAGTTCTTC
CASSLRDRGNNEQFF
>NA|TRBJ2-7|TRBV9|TRBD2
TGTGCCAGCAGCGTAATGGGGACTAGCGGGGTTTACGAGCAGTACTTC
CASSVMGTSGVYEQYF
>NA|TRBJ1-5|TRBV7-2|TRBD1
TGTGCCAGCAGCTTAGTCCCGGGACAGGACCAGCCCCAGCATTTT
CASSLVPGQDQPQHF
>NA|TRBJ2-7|TRBV13|NA
TGTGCCAGCAGGGAGAACAACTTTCCCTACGAGCAGTACTTC
CASRENNFPYEQYF
>NA|TRBJ2-7|TRBV5-4|TRBD2
TGTGCCAGCAGCTTGGCCTCTAGCGGGATAGGCGAGCAGTACTTC
CASSLASSGIGEQYF
>NA|TRBJ1-2|TRBV6-5|NA
TGTGCCAGCCTAGGCCCCCGCGGGCCCCGAGGCGGCTACACCTTC
CASLGPRGPRGGYTF
>NA|TRBJ1-2|TRBV10-3|NA
TGTGCCATCAGTGAGTCGCCAGGGAACTATGGCTACACCTTC
CAISESPGNYGYTF
>NA|TRBJ2-1|TRBV27|TRBD2
TGTGCCAGCAGTTTATCCGGGCTAGCGGGAGTAACTGAGCAGTTCTTC
CASSLSGLAGVTEQFF
>NA|TRBJ2-1|TRBV4-3|NA
TGCGCCAGCAGCCAAGACAGGGGCTCCTACAATGAGCAGTTCTTC
CASSQDRGSYNEQFF
>NA|TRBJ2-1|TRBV9|TRBD2
TGTGCCAGCAGCGTAGGGATAGCGGGATTCAATGAGCAGTTCTTC
CASSVGIAGFNEQFF
>NA|TRBJ1-1|TRBV21-1|NA
TGTGCCAGCAGCAAAGCGCGACAGCCGAACACTGAAGCTTTCTTT
CASSKARQPNTEAFF
>NA|TRBJ1-2|TRBV27|NA
TGTGCCAGCAGTTTATCCCGAACAGGGAAGAGATATGGCTACACCTTC
CASSLSRTGKRYGYTF
>NA|TRBJ1-1|TRBV9|TRBD1
TGTGCCAGCAGCGGCCGACAGGGTCCAGGCGCTGAAGCTTTCTTT
CASSGRQGPGAEAFF
>once|TRBJ2-3|TRBV18|TRBD2
TGTGCCAGCTCACCTTTAGGCCTAGCGGGAGGGCCCAGCACAGATACGCAGTATTTT
CASSPLGLAGGPSTDTQYF
>NA|TRBJ1-3|TRBV19|NA
TGTGCCAGTAGTTCAGGGTCTGGAAACACCATATATTTT
CASSSGSGNTIYF